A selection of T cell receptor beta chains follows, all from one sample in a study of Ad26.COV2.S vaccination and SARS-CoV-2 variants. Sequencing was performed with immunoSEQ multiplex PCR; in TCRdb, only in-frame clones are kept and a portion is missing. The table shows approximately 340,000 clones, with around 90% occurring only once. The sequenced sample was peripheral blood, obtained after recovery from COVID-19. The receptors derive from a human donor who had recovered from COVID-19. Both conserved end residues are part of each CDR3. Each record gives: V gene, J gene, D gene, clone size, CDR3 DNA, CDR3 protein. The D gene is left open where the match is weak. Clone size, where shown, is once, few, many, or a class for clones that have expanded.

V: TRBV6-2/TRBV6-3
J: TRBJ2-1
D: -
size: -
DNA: TGTGCCAGCAGTCCAAGGGTTTCCTACAATGAGCAGTTCTTC
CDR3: CASSPRVSYNEQFF

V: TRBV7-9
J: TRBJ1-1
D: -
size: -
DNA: TGTGCCAGCGGGGGGGCAGTCGGGTGGAACACTGAAGCTTTCTTT
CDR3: CASGGAVGWNTEAFF

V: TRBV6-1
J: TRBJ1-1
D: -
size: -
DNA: TGTGCCAGCAGTGAAGCGAGTAGGAGACAGACCGGGAAAGCTTTCTTT
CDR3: CASSEASRRQTGKAFF

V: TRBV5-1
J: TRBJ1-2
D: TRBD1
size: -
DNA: TGCGCCAGCAGCTCACCCGGGACAGGGGGCATTGACTATGGCTACACCTTC
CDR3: CASSSPGTGGIDYGYTF

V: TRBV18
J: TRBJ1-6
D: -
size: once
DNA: TGTGCCAGCTCCCGGGGAGGATTGAATAATTCACCCCTCCACTTT
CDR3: CASSRGGLNNSPLHF

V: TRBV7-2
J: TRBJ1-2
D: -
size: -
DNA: TGTGCCAGCAGCTTAGAAGGGAGGGGTAACTATGGCTACACCTTC
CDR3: CASSLEGRGNYGYTF

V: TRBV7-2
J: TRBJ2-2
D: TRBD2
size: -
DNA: TGTGCCAGCAGCTTTTGGGGGGGACGGAACACCGGGGAGCTGTTTTTT
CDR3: CASSFWGGRNTGELFF

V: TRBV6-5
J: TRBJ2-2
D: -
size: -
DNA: TGTGCCACTAGGGACCAGGTGGCCGGGGAGCTGTTTTTT
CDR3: CATRDQVAGELFF

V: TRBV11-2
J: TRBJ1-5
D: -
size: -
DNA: TGTGCCAGCAGCCAGGACGGGGTTGGCAATCAGCCCCAGCATTTT
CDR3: CASSQDGVGNQPQHF

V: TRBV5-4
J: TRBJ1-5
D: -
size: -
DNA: TGTGCCAGCAGCTTGAGGAGCAGAAATCAGCCCCAGCATTTT
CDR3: CASSLRSRNQPQHF

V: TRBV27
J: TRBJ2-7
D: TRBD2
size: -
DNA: TGTGCCAGCAGTTGGATAGCGGGCCCCCACGAGCAGTACTTC
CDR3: CASSWIAGPHEQYF

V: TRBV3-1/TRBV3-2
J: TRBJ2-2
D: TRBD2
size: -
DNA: TGTGCCAGCAGCCCGATAGCGGGTCCGAGAACCGGGGAGCTGTTTTTT
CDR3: CASSPIAGPRTGELFF

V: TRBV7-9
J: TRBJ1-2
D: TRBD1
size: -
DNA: TGTGCCAGCAGTCCGGACAGGCCCTATGGCTACACCTTC
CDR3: CASSPDRPYGYTF

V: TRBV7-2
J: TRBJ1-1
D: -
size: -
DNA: TGTGCCAGCAGCTTATTTCAGGGGACTGAAGCTTTCTTT
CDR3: CASSLFQGTEAFF

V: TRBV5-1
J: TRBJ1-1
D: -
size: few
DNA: TGCGCCAGCAGCTGGGACAAGAACACTGAAGCTTTCTTT
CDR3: CASSWDKNTEAFF

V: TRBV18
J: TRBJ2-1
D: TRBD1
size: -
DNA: TGTGCCAGCTCTCCGACAGGGTCTTCTGAGCAGTTCTTC
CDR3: CASSPTGSSEQFF

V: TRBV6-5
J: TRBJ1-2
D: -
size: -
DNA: TGTGCCAGCCGCCTCTTTCAAGAAAATTACTATGGCTACACCTTC
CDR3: CASRLFQENYYGYTF

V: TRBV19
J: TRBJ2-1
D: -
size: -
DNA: TGTGCCAGTAGTATAGGTCTATACAATGAGCAGTTCTTC
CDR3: CASSIGLYNEQFF

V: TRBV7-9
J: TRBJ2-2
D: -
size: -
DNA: TGTGCCAGCAGCTTAGCGCCGACGGCGAACACCGGGGAGCTGTTTTTT
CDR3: CASSLAPTANTGELFF

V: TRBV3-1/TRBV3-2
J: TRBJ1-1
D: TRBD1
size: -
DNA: TGTGCCAGCAGCCCCGGGACAGCCGGGGACACTGAAGCTTTCTTT
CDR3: CASSPGTAGDTEAFF

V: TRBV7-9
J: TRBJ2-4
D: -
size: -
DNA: TGTGCCAGCAGCCCTACCGGGACCCTAGGGCTGGACATTCAGTACTTC
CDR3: CASSPTGTLGLDIQYF

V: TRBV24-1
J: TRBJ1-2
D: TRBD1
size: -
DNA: TGTGCCACCAGAATCTATAAACAGGGGAATGGCTACACCTTC
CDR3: CATRIYKQGNGYTF

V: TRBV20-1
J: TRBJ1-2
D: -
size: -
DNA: TGCAGTGCTACGACAGAGGATGGCTACACCTTC
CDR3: CSATTEDGYTF

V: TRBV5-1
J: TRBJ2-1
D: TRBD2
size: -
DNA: TGCGCCAGCAGCTTAACTAGCGGGGGGGCATATGAGCAGTTCTTC
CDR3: CASSLTSGGAYEQFF

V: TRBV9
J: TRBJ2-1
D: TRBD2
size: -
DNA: TGTGCCAGCAGCGTAGGACTAGCGGGGGCCTCCTACAATGAGCAGTTCTTC
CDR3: CASSVGLAGASYNEQFF

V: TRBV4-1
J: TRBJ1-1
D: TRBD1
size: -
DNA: TGCGCCAGCAATTCACCGGGACAGGGGAACACTGAAGCTTTCTTT
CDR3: CASNSPGQGNTEAFF

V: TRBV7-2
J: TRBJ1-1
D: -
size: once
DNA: TGTGCCAGCAGCTTTTTACCCGGAGAAACTGAAGCTTTCTTT
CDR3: CASSFLPGETEAFF

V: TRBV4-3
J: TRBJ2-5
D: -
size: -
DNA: TGCGCCAGCAGCCAAGGGGTGGGGGGAGAGACCCAGTACTTC
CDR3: CASSQGVGGETQYF

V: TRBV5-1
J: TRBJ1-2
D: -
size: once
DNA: TGCGCCAGCAGCCAACAGGGAGGGGATGGCTACACCTTC
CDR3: CASSQQGGDGYTF

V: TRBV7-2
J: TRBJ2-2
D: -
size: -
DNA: TGTGCCAGCAGCCAAATACGGGGCACCGGGGAGCTGTTTTTT
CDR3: CASSQIRGTGELFF

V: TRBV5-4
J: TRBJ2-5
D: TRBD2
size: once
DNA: TGTGCCAGCAGCCCTTCTAGCGGGGGCCAAGAGACCCAGTACTTC
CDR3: CASSPSSGGQETQYF

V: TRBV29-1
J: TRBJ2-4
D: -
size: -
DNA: TGCAGCGCAGGGGAAACCAAAAACATTCAGTACTTC
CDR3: CSAGETKNIQYF

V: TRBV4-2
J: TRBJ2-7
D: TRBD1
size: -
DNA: TGTGCCAGCAGCCAAGCTCATCGGACAGGACTGTACGAGCAGTACTTC
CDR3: CASSQAHRTGLYEQYF

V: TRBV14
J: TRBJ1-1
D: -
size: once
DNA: TGTGCCAGCAGCCAGGTCTCTGAAGCTTTCTTT
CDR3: CASSQVSEAFF

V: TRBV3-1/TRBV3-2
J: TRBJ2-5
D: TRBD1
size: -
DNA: TGTGCCAGCAGCCGCCGGACAGGGGGCGCGGAGACCCAGTACTTC
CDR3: CASSRRTGGAETQYF

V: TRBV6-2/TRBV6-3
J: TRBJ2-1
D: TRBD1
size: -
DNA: TGTGCCAGCAGTTCTCTCATGGGACAGGGGGAATACTACAATGAGCAGTTCTTC
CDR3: CASSSLMGQGEYYNEQFF

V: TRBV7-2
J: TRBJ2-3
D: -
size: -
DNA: TGTGCCAGCAGCTCCGGGACTCTCACAGATACGCAGTATTTT
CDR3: CASSSGTLTDTQYF

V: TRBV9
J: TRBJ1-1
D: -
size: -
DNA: TGTGCCAGCAGCCGAACCGGGAGTGAAGCTTTCTTT
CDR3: CASSRTGSEAFF

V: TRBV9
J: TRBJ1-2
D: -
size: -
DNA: TGTGCCAGCAGCGTTAACAACTATGGCTACACCTTC
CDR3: CASSVNNYGYTF

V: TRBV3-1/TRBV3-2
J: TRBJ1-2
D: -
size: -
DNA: TGTGCCAGCAGCCATCTCGACCGATTTTATGGCTACACCTTC
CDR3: CASSHLDRFYGYTF

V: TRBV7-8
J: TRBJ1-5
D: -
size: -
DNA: TGTGCCAGCAGCCCTTACCCGGGGGGCAATCAGCCCCAGCATTTT
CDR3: CASSPYPGGNQPQHF

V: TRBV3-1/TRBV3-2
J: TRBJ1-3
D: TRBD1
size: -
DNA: TGTGCCAGCAGCCAAGGGGACAGGGTAGACACCATATATTTT
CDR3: CASSQGDRVDTIYF

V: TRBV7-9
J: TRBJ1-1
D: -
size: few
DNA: TGTGCCAGCAGCCAAGGGCGAGGTAGGCTCGGAGCTTTCTTT
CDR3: CASSQGRGRLGAFF

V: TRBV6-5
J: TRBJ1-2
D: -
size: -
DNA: TGTGCCAGCAGTTATGGCAGCGACTATGGCTACACCTTC
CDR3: CASSYGSDYGYTF

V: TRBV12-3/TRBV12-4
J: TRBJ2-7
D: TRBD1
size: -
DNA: TGTGCCAGCAGTAGGACAGGGACCTACGAGCAGTACTTC
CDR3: CASSRTGTYEQYF

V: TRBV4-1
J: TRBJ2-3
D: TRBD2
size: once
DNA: TGCGCCAGCAGCCAGCACGGGGGGGGAGGCGATGGCACAGATACGCAGTATTTT
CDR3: CASSQHGGGGDGTDTQYF

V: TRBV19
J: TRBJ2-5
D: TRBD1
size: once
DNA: TGTGCCAGTACAGCGACAGGGGGCATGGAGACCCAGTACTTC
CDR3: CASTATGGMETQYF

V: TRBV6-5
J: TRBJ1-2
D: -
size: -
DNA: TGTGCCAGCAGTTACTCGACAGGCGGATATGGCTACACCTTC
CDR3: CASSYSTGGYGYTF

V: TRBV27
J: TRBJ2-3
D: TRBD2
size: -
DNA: TGTGCCAGCAGTTTCGTCGGACTAGCGGGGGGCAGAACAGATACGCAGTATTTT
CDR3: CASSFVGLAGGRTDTQYF

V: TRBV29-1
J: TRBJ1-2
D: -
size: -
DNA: TGCAGCGTTGAACCCCCAGGCACGATCTATGGCTACACCTTC
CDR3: CSVEPPGTIYGYTF

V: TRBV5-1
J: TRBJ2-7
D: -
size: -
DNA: TGCGCCAGCAGCTTGGGAGTTCGGGACGGCGATGGGGGCACCTACGAGCAGTACTTC
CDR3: CASSLGVRDGDGGTYEQYF